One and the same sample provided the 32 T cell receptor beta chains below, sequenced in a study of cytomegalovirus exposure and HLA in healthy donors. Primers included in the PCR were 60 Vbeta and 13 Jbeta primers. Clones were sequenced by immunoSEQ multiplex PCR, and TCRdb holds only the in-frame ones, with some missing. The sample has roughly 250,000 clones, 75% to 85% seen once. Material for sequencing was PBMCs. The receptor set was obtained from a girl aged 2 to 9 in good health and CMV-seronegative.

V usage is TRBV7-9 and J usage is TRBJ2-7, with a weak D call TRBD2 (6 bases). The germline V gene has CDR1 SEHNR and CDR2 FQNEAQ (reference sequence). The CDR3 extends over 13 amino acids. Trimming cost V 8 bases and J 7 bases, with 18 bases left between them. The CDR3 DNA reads TGTGCCAGCGGCGGGGTGGCGTCGCGGGAGCAGTACTTC. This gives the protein CASGGVASREQYF.

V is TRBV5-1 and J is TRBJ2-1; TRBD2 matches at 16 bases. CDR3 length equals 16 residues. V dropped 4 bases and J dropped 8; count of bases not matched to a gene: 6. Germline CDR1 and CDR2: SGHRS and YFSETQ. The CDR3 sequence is CASSLPGLAGGDEQFF. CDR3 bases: TGCGCCAGCAGCCTGCCGGGACTAGCGGGGGGGGATGAGCAGTTCTTC.

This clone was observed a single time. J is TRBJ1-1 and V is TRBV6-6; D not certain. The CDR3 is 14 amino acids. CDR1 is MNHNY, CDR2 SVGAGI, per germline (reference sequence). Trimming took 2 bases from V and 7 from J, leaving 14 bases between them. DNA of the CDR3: TGTGCCAGCAGTTACGGGAGTAGAAGGGTTGAAGCTTTCTTT. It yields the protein CASSYGSRRVEAFF.

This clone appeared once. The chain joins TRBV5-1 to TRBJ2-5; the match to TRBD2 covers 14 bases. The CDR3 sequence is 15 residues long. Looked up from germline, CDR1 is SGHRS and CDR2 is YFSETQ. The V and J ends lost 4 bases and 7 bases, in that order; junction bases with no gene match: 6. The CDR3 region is CASSPGTSGGVTQYF. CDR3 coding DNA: TGCGCCAGCAGCCCAGGGACTAGCGGGGGAGTGACCCAGTACTTC. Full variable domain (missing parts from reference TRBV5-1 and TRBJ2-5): KAGVTQTPRYLIKTRGQQVTLSCSPISGHRSVSWYQQTPGQGLQFLFEYFSETQRNKGNFPGRFSGRQFSNSRSEMNVSTLELGDSALYLCASSPGTSGGVTQYFGPGTRLLVL.

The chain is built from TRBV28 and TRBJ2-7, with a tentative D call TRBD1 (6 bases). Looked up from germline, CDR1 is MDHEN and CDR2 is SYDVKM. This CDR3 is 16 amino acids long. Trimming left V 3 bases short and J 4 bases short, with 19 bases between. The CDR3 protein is CASSFQGRGLPYEQYF. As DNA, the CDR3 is TGTGCCAGCAGTTTCCAGGGGCGCGGTCTTCCTTACGAGCAGTACTTC.

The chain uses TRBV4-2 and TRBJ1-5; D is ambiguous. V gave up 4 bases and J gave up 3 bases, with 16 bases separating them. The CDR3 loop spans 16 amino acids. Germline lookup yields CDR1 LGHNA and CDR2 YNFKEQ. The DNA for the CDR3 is TGTGCCAGCAGCCTTTACCAAGGACGGGACAATCAGCCCCAGCATTTT. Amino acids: CASSLYQGRDNQPQHF.

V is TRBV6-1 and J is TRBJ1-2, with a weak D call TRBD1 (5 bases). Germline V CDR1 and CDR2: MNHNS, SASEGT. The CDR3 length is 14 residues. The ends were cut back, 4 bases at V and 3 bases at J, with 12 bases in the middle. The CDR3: CASSAQGFDYGYTF. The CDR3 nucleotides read TGTGCCAGCAGTGCGCAGGGATTCGACTATGGCTACACCTTC.

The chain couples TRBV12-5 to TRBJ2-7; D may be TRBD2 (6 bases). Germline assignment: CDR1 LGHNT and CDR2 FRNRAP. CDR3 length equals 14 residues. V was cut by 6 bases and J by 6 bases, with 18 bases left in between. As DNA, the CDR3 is TGTGCTAGTGGCCGCCCGTCGGGAGCTCTCGAGCAGTACTTC. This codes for CASGRPSGALEQYF.

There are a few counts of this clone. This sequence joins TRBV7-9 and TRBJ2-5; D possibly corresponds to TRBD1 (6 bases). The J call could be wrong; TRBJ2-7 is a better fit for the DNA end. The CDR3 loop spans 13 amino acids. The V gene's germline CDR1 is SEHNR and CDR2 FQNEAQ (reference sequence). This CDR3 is CASSFQGSYEQYF. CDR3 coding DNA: TGTGCCAGCAGCTTTCAGGGGTCCTACGAGCAGTACTTC.

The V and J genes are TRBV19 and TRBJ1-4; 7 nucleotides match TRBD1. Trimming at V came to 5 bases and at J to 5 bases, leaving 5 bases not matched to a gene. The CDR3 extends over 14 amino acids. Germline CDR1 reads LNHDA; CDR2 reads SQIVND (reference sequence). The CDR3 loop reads CASSRPGQNEKLFF. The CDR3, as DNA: TGTGCCAGTAGTCGCCCGGGACAGAATGAAAAACTGTTTTTT.

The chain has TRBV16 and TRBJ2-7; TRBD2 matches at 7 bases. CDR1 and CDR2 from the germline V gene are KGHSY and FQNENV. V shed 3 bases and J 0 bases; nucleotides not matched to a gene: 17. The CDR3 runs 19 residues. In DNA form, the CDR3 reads TGTGCCAGCAGCCAGATCTACCGGGACTATTACCCCAGCTCCTACGAGCAGTACTTC. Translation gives CASSQIYRDYYPSSYEQYF.

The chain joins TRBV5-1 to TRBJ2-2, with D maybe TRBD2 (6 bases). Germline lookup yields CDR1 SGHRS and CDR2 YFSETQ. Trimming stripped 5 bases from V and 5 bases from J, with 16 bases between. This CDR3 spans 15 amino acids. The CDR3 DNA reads TGCGCCAGCAGTCCGGGACTCGGAACGACCGGGGAGCTGTTTTTT. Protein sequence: CASSPGLGTTGELFF.

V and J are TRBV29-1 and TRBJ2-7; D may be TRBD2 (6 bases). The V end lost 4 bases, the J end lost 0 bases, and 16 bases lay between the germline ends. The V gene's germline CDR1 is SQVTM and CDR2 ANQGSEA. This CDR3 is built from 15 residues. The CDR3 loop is CSVGGDITSSYEQYF. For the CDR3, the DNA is TGCAGCGTTGGGGGGGATATCACGAGCTCCTACGAGCAGTACTTC.

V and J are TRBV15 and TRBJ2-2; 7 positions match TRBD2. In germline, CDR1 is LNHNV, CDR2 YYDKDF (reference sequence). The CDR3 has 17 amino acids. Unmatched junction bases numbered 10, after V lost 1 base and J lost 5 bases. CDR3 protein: CATSRGRWRGWTGELFF. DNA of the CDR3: TGTGCCACCAGCAGAGGCCGTTGGCGGGGGTGGACCGGGGAGCTGTTTTTT.

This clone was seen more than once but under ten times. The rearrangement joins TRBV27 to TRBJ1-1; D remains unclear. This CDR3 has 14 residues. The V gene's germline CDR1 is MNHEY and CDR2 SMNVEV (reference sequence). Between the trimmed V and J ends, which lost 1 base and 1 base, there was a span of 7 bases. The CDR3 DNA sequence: TGTGCCAGCAGTTTATGGGGAGGGAACACTGAAGCTTTCTTT. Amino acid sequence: CASSLWGGNTEAFF.

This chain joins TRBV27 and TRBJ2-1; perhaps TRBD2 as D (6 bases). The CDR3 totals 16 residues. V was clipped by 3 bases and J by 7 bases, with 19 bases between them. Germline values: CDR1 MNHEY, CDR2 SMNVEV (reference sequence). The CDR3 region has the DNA TGTGCCAGCAGTTTTTATCGACAGCGGGTGCGTAATGAGCAGTTCTTC. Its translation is CASSFYRQRVRNEQFF.

CDR3 DNA: TGTGCCAGCAGCTTTTCCAGGGGGACGGGCGCTGGCTACACCTTC. This translates into CASSFSRGTGAGYTF. This chain joins TRBV5-4 and TRBJ1-2, with 7 bases that match TRBD1. V was clipped by 2 bases and J by 7 bases; unmatched bases: 11. Germline CDR1 reads SGHNT; CDR2 reads YYREEE (reference sequence). This CDR3 comprises 15 residues.

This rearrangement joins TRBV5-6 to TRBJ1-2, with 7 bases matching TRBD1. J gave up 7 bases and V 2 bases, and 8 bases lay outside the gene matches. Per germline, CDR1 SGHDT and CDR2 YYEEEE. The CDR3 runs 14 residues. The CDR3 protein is CASSLGTAAGGYTF. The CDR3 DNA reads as TGTGCCAGCAGCTTAGGGACAGCTGCGGGTGGCTACACCTTC.

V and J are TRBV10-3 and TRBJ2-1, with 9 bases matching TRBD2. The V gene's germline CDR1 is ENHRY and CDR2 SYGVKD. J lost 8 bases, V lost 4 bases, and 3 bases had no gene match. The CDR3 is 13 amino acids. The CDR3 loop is CAISVAGGDEQFF. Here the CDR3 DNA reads TGTGCCATCAGTGTTGCGGGAGGGGATGAGCAGTTCTTC.

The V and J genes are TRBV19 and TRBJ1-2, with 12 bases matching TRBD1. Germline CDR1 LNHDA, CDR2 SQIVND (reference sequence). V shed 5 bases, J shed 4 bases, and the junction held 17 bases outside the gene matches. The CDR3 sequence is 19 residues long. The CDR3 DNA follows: TGTGCCAGTAGTGCCGCTTTCGGGACAGGGGGCCTCACTTTCTATGGCTACACCTTC. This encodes CASSAAFGTGGLTFYGYTF.

Written as DNA, the CDR3 is TGTGCCAGCAGCCCCGGAAGGGACAGGGGTGGGTTTTACGAGCAGTACTTC. Translation: CASSPGRDRGGFYEQYF. V usage is TRBV7-9 and J usage is TRBJ2-7, with 10 bases identical to TRBD1. CDR3 length: 17 amino acids. Per the germline V gene, CDR1 is SEHNR and CDR2 is FQNEAQ (reference sequence). J lost 4 bases, V lost 5 bases, and 14 bases had no gene match.

CDR3 bases: TGTGCCAGCAGCGGCGACAGAACTCCTGGAAACACCATATATTTT. Translating gives CASSGDRTPGNTIYF. This chain links TRBV21-1 with TRBJ1-3; the table's D call, TRBD1, was not checked against the DNA. TRBV21-1 is a recognized pseudogene. The CDR3 contains 15 residues.

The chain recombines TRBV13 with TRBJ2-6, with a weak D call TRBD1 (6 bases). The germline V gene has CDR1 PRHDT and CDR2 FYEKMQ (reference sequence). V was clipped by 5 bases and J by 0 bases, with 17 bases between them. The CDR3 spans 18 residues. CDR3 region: CASSKAGDLVSGANVLTF. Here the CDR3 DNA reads TGTGCCAGCAGCAAAGCAGGGGACCTTGTCTCTGGGGCCAACGTCCTGACTTTC.

CDR3 amino acids: CASSAGLGSYEQYF. CDR3 nucleotides: TGTGCCAGCAGTGCGGGGTTGGGCTCCTACGAGCAGTACTTC. The genes are TRBV2 and TRBJ2-7, with D tentatively TRBD2 (5 bases). CDR1 and CDR2 (germline): SNHLY, FYNNEI. The CDR3 is 14 residues long. The V and J ends lost 4 bases and 0 bases respectively, with 10 bases between them.

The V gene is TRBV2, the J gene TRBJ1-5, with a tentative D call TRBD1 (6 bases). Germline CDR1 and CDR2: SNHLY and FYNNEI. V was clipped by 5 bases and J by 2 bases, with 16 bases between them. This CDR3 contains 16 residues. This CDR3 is CASSSNRVVGNQPQHF. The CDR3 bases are TGTGCCAGCAGTTCGAACAGGGTTGTTGGCAATCAGCCCCAGCATTTT.

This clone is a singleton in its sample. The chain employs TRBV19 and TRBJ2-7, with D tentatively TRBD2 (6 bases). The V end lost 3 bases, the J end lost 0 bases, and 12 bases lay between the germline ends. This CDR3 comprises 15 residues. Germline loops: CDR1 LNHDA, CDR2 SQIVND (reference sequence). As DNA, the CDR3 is TGTGCCAGTAGTATGGGAGGCGGTCCCTCCTACGAGCAGTACTTC. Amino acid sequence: CASSMGGGPSYEQYF. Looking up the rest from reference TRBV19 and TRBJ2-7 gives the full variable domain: DGGITQSPKYLFRKEGQNVTLSCEQNLNHDAMYWYRQDPGQGLRLIYYSQIVNDFQKGDIAEGYSVSREKKESFPLTVTSAQKNPTAFYLCASSMGGGPSYEQYFGPGTRLTVT.

The CDR3 loop is CASSLEGQGSTEAFF. DNA of the CDR3: TGCGCCAGCAGCTTGGAGGGGCAGGGTTCGACTGAAGCTTTCTTT. J is TRBJ1-1 and V is TRBV5-1; possibly TRBD1 for D (5 bases). Trimming cost V 0 bases and J 5 bases, with 14 bases left between them. The CDR3 consists of 15 residues. Germline loops: CDR1 SGHRS, CDR2 YFSETQ.

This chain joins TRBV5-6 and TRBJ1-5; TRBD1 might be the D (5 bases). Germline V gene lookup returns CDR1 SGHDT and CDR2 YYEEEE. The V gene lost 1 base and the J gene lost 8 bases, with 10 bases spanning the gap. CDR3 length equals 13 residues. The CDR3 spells CASSLQGFEPQHF. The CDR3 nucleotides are TGTGCCAGCAGCTTGCAGGGTTTCGAGCCCCAGCATTTT.

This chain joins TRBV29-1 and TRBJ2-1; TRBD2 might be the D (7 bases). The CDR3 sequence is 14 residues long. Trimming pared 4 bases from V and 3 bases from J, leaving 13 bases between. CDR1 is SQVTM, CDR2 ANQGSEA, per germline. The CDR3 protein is CSVARGGNYNEQFF. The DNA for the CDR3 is TGCAGCGTTGCTAGGGGGGGGAACTACAATGAGCAGTTCTTC.

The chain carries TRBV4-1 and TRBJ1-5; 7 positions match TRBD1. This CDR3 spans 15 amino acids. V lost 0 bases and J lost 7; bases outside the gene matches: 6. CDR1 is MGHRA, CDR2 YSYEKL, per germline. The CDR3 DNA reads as TGCGCCAGCAGCCAAGATATAGGGGGCTGGCAGCCCCAGCATTTT. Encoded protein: CASSQDIGGWQPQHF.

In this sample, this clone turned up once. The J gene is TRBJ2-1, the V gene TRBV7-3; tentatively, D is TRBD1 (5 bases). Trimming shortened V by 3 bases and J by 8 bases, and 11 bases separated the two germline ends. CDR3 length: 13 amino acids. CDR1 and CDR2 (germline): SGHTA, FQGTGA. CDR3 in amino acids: CASSFDRDHEQFF. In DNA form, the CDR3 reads TGTGCCAGCAGCTTTGACAGAGACCATGAGCAGTTCTTC.

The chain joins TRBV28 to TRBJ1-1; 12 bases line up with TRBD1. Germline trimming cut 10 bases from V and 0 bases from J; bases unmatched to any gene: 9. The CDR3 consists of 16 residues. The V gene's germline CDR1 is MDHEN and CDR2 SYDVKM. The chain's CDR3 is CATNGGTGGLNTEAFF. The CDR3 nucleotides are TGTGCCACCAACGGGGGGACAGGGGGCTTGAACACTGAAGCTTTCTTT.